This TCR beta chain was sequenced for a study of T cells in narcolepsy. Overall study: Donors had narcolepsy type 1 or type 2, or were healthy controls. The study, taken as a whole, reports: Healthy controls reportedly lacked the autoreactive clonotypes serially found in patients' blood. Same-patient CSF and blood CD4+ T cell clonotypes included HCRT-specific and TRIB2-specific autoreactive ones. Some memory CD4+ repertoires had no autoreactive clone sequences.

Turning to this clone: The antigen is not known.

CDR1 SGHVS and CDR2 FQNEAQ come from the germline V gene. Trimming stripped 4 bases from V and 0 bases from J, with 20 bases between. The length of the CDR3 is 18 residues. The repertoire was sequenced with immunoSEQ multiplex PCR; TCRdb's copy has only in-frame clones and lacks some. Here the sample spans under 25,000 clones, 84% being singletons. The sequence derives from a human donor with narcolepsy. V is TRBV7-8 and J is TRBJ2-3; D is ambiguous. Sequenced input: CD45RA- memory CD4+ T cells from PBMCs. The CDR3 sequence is CASSSAIKPGSSTDTQYF. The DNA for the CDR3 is TGTGCCAGCAGCTCCGCTATAAAACCCGGCTCTAGCACAGATACGCAGTATTTT.